Listed below are T cell receptor beta chains from one sample, sequenced in a study of T cell responses to AZD1222 COVID-19 vaccine. Profiled with immunoSEQ multiplex PCR; TCRdb holds only in-frame clones, not every one. The sample contains some 150,000 clones, roughly 94% of which appear only once. The sequencing used peripheral blood, collected on day 0 of AZD1222 vaccination. The receptors originated from an adult in good health. Both conserved end residues are part of each CDR3. The D gene is left open where the match is weak. Where a row states a size, it is once, few, many or the class of an expanded clone; other rows omit it.

D gene,J gene,V gene,clone size,CDR3 protein,CDR3 DNA
TRBD1,TRBJ1-1,TRBV19,-,CASSRVVFRGLGTEAFF,TGTGCCAGTAGTAGGGTGGTGTTTAGGGGGCTGGGCACTGAAGCTTTCTTT
TRBD1,TRBJ1-6,TRBV27,-,CASSRSGGSPLHF,TGTGCCAGCAGTAGATCAGGGGGTTCACCCCTCCACTTT
TRBD1,TRBJ2-3,TRBV6-1,-,CASSEAPGQGADTQYF,TGTGCCAGCAGTGAAGCGCCGGGACAGGGGGCAGATACGCAGTATTTT
TRBD1,TRBJ1-2,TRBV28,-,CASSLTQGGYTF,TGTGCCAGCAGTTTAACACAGGGGGGCTACACCTTC
TRBD2,TRBJ2-3,TRBV7-2,-,CASSPRTAGDGKQYF,TGTGCCAGCAGCCCCCGGACAGCGGGAGATGGAAAGCAGTATTTT
TRBD1,TRBJ1-5,TRBV30,once,CAWSVQGNQPQHF,TGTGCCTGGAGTGTACAGGGGAATCAGCCCCAGCATTTT
-,TRBJ2-1,TRBV4-1,-,CASSQGRVRRWNEQFF,TGCGCCAGCAGCCAAGGGAGAGTAAGAAGGTGGAATGAGCAGTTCTTC
-,TRBJ2-2,TRBV7-2,-,CASSQRYTGELFF,TGTGCCAGCAGCCAAAGATACACCGGGGAGCTGTTTTTT
-,TRBJ1-2,TRBV5-8,few,CASSSTDNYGYTF,TGTGCCAGCAGCTCGACCGATAACTATGGCTACACCTTC
-,TRBJ1-6,TRBV6-2/TRBV6-3,-,CASSPATNNSPLHF,TGTGCCAGCAGCCCCGCAACCAATAATTCACCCCTCCACTTT
-,TRBJ2-1,TRBV6-5,-,CAVGRGGSNEQFF,TGTGCCGTGGGAAGGGGGGGTAGTAATGAGCAGTTCTTC
-,TRBJ2-1,TRBV4-3,-,CASSLGSGTIHEQFF,TGCGCCAGCAGCCTGGGGAGTGGGACAATCCATGAGCAGTTCTTC
TRBD2,TRBJ2-4,TRBV7-9,few,CASSPERGIQYF,TGTGCCAGCAGCCCGGAGCGGGGCATTCAGTACTTC
-,TRBJ1-5,TRBV2,-,CASSETFNQPQHF,TGTGCCAGCAGTGAAACGTTCAATCAGCCCCAGCATTTT
-,TRBJ1-2,TRBV15,-,CATSRRVLDGYTF,TGTGCCACCAGCAGGAGAGTGTTGGATGGCTACACCTTC
-,TRBJ1-2,TRBV5-1,-,CASSFTGRGYTF,TGCGCCAGCAGCTTTACAGGGCGTGGCTACACCTTC
-,TRBJ2-1,TRBV11-3,-,CASGRDGGEQFF,TGTGCTTCGGGCCGAGATGGAGGTGAGCAGTTCTTC
TRBD2,TRBJ2-1,TRBV18,-,CASSPRTSPEQFF,TGTGCCAGCTCACCCCGGACTAGCCCAGAGCAGTTCTTC
TRBD2,TRBJ2-1,TRBV7-3,-,CASSSTTSDPRNEQFF,TGTGCCAGCAGCTCGACGACTAGCGACCCCAGAAATGAGCAGTTCTTC
-,TRBJ1-1,TRBV23-1,-,CASSSILRSWGTEAFF,TGCGCCAGCAGTTCAATCCTCCGGAGCTGGGGCACTGAAGCTTTCTTT
-,TRBJ2-5,TRBV2,-,CASREETQYF,TGTGCCAGCAGAGAAGAGACCCAGTACTTC
-,TRBJ1-1,TRBV27,-,CASSLGGANEAFF,TGTGCCAGCAGTTTGGGGGGCGCAAATGAAGCTTTCTTT
-,TRBJ2-2,TRBV6-6,-,CASRANGIGPGELFF,TGTGCCAGCAGGGCAAATGGAATCGGTCCCGGGGAGCTGTTTTTT
-,TRBJ2-3,TRBV25-1,-,CASSDEGDFTDTQYF,TGTGCCAGCAGTGATGAAGGGGATTTCACAGATACGCAGTATTTT
TRBD1,TRBJ1-5,TRBV6-5,-,CASRGQGKNNQPQHF,TGTGCCAGCAGGGGACAGGGTAAAAACAATCAGCCCCAGCATTTT
TRBD1,TRBJ2-1,TRBV28,-,CASSSQGHGTGEQFF,TGTGCCAGCAGTTCGCAAGGGCACGGGACAGGCGAGCAGTTCTTC
-,TRBJ1-1,TRBV19,-,CASSTEGRSEAFF,TGTGCCAGTTCTACCGAAGGCCGCTCTGAAGCTTTCTTT
TRBD1,TRBJ2-1,TRBV7-3,-,CASSLRDRGRTEQFF,TGTGCCAGCAGCCTCCGGGACAGGGGGCGAACTGAGCAGTTCTTC
-,TRBJ1-6,TRBV7-8,-,CASSYRTNGGSPLHF,TGTGCCAGCAGCTACCGGACAAACGGCGGTTCACCCCTCCACTTT
-,TRBJ1-1,TRBV2,-,CASSDGQNTEAFF,TGTGCCAGCAGTGACGGACAGAACACTGAAGCTTTCTTT
TRBD1,TRBJ1-5,TRBV19,-,CASHRGPGNQPQHF,TGTGCCAGTCACAGGGGGCCTGGCAATCAGCCCCAGCATTTT
TRBD1,TRBJ1-1,TRBV2,-,CASRTGGDRDTEAFF,TGTGCCAGCAGAACAGGGGGCGATAGGGACACTGAAGCTTTCTTT
-,TRBJ2-1,TRBV2,-,CASSPAGGSSYNEQFF,TGTGCCAGCAGTCCCGCAGGGGGGAGCTCCTACAATGAGCAGTTCTTC
TRBD1,TRBJ1-6,TRBV5-6,-,CASSVRDRSSPLHF,TGTGCCAGCAGCGTTAGGGACAGAAGTTCACCCCTCCACTTT
TRBD1,TRBJ1-2,TRBV27,-,CASRGDRQINYGYTF,TGTGCCAGCAGGGGGGACAGACAGATTAACTATGGCTACACCTTC
TRBD1,TRBJ1-2,TRBV12-3/TRBV12-4,-,CASGTGAHYGYTF,TGTGCCAGCGGGACAGGGGCCCACTATGGCTACACCTTC
-,TRBJ1-1,TRBV6-5,-,CASSYVNGNTEAFF,TGTGCCAGCAGTTACGTGAACGGTAACACTGAAGCTTTCTTT
TRBD2,TRBJ2-2,TRBV2,-,CASSEALLAGYTGELFF,TGTGCCAGCAGTGAAGCGCTTCTAGCGGGTTACACCGGGGAGCTGTTTTTT
TRBD1,TRBJ1-3,TRBV6-6,-,CASSYVQGAGGNTIYF,TGTGCCAGCAGTTACGTGCAGGGGGCTGGAGGAAACACCATATATTTT
TRBD1,TRBJ1-2,TRBV10-3,-,CAIGGDPQGAGGYTF,TGTGCCATCGGCGGGGACCCCCAGGGGGCCGGCGGCTACACCTTC
-,TRBJ2-1,TRBV2,-,CASSAGYNEQFF,TGTGCCAGCAGTGCAGGGTACAATGAGCAGTTCTTC
-,TRBJ2-2,TRBV19,-,CATRDTPNTGELFF,TGTGCCACCCGGGACACACCGAACACCGGGGAGCTGTTTTTT
TRBD1,TRBJ1-2,TRBV15,-,CATSRDLYRGGDYGYTF,TGTGCCACCAGCAGAGATCTCTACAGAGGGGGCGACTATGGCTACACCTTC
-,TRBJ2-5,TRBV28,-,CASSFYGGETQYF,TGTGCCAGCAGTTTCTATGGAGGAGAGACCCAGTACTTC
TRBD2,TRBJ2-2,TRBV11-2,-,CASSVTSATGELFF,TGTGCCAGCAGCGTTACTAGCGCGACCGGGGAGCTGTTTTTT